Below are 3 T cell receptor beta chains sequenced from a single sample in a study of blood T cell repertoires in COVID-19 (dated by TCRdb to 2018 to 2020). Libraries were made using the immunoSEQ multiplex PCR assay. TCRdb obtained this table from immuneACCESS and retained in-frame rearrangements with V and J assigned. These tables miss some clones; where compared with another copy, unresolved V genes account for less than half of the shortfall, and the remainder is unexplained. The sample table records around 160,000 clones; approximately 90% of these occur just once. 1.2% of the sample lies in the top ten. Input material: PBMCs or T cells enriched from blood (not recorded which). The receptors originated from a woman in her twenties or thirties with acute COVID-19.

The chain has TRBV7-9 and TRBJ1-2; possibly TRBD1 for D (5 bases). The CDR3 contains 13 residues. CDR1 and CDR2 from the germline V gene are SEHNR and FQNEAQ (reference sequence). V gave up 5 bases and J gave up 8 bases, with 15 bases separating them. CDR3 sequence reads: CASSPGTVEGYTF. CDR3 bases: TGTGCCAGCAGCCCCGGGACTGTGGAGGGCTACACCTTC.

Here the CDR3 DNA reads TGTGCCAGCAGCACGGGACTAGGCCGACCTGAGCAGTTCTTC. Its translation: CASSTGLGRPEQFF. V usage is TRBV7-2 and J usage is TRBJ2-1; 8 bases match TRBD2. CDR1 and CDR2 (germline): SGHTA, FQGNSA. V lost 5 bases, J lost 9 bases, and 9 bases stayed unmatched. CDR3 length: 14 residues.

This rearrangement joins TRBV5-4 to TRBJ1-4; 10 nucleotides align to TRBD1. V lost 5 bases and J lost 6; bases outside the gene matches: 7. This CDR3 comprises 15 residues. The germline gives CDR1 SGHNT, CDR2 YYREEE (reference sequence). CDR3 sequence: CASRRAGTGDEKLFF. The CDR3 DNA sequence: TGTGCCAGCAGACGAGCCGGGACAGGGGATGAAAAACTGTTTTTT.